This T cell receptor beta chain came from a study of blood T cell repertoires in COVID-19. Study details: Sources were T cells, B-cell-depleted T cells, or PBMCs; the material itself was cDNA or gDNA.

TCRdb's copy holds only in-frame clones and misses some; the assay was immunoSEQ multiplex PCR. The sample contains around 72,000 clones, over 75% of which appear only once. In germline, CDR1 is SGDLS, CDR2 YYNGEE. Trimming removed 4 bases from V and 12 bases from J; junction bases left unmatched: 11. The CDR3 has 15 amino acids. The chain recombines TRBV9 with TRBJ2-1; 12 positions agree with TRBD2. The sequenced material came from peripheral blood. The sequence came from a man aged 45-65 years with acute or convalescent COVID-19. The CDR3 DNA follows: TGTGCCAGCAGCCCGCTCCTAGCGGGGGGGCCCCTGCAGTTCTTC. Its translation: CASSPLLAGGPLQFF.